The clone carrying this T cell receptor beta chain occurred a few times. As yet, its antigen is unknown. This sample was taken from a study of CD8 T cells in ankylosing spondylitis. Points from the study as a whole: Some motif variants had been reported before (in reactive arthritis synovial fluid and blood). The authors reported significant enrichment of disease-linked clones in matched ankylosing spondylitis synovial fluid. Characteristic of ankylosing spondylitis blood, it appeared, was a TCR beta motif comprising eight highly homologous variants. With a CD8+ phenotype, disease-linked clones were relatively rare in peripheral blood.

The CDR3 runs 15 residues. Looked up from germline, CDR1 is DFQATT and CDR2 is SNEGSKA (reference sequence). Trimming cost V 3 bases and J 4 bases; bases outside gene matches: 6. TCRdb passed the 5' RACE reads through MiXCR, listing each CDR3 protein once. Found here are about 120,000 distinct CDR3 sequences, roughly 15% of them singletons; the top ten hold almost 3%. The chain employs TRBV20-1 and TRBJ2-6, with 7 bases aligning to TRBD2. The sequenced sample consisted of blood, either unsorted or a sorted T cell fraction (not recorded which). This receptor was taken from a female donor with ankylosing spondylitis or in good health (not recorded which). In nucleotides, the CDR3 is TGCAGTGCTAGGGGAGGGTCCCTGGGGGCCAACGTCCTGACTTTC. The encoded protein is CSARGGSLGANVLTF.